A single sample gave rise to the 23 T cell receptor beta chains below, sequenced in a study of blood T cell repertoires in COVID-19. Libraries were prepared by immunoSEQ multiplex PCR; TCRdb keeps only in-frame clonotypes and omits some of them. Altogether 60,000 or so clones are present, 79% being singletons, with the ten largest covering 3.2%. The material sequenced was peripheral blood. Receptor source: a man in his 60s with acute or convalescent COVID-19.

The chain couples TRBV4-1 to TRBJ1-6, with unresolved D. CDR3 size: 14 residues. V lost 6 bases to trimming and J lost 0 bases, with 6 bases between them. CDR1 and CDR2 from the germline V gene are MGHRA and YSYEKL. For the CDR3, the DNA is TGCGCCAGCAGAGAGGGCTCCTATAATTCACCCCTCCACTTT. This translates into CASREGSYNSPLHF.

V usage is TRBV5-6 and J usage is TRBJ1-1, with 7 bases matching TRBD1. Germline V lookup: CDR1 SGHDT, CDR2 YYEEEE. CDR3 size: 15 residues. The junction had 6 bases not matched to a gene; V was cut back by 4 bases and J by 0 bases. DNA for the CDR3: TGTGCCAGCAGCCTACCGACAGGGATGAACACTGAAGCTTTCTTT. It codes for CASSLPTGMNTEAFF. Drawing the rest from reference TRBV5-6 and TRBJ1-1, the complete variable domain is DAGVTQSPTHLIKTRGQQVTLRCSPKSGHDTVSWYQQALGQGPQFIFQYYEEEERQRGNFPDRFSGHQFPNYSSELNVNALLLGDSALYLCASSLPTGMNTEAFFGQGTRLTVV.

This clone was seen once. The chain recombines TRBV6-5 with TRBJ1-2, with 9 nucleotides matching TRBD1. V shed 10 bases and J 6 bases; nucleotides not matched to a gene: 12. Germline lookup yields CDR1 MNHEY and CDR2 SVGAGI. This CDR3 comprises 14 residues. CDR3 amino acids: CATRLTGQGNGYTF. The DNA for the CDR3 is TGTGCCACCAGATTGACGGGACAGGGAAATGGCTACACCTTC.

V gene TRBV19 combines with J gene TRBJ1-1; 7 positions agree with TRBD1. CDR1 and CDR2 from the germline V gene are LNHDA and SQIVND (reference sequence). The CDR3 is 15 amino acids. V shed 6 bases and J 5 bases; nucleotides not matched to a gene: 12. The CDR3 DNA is TGTGCCAGTAGCTCATTCTACAGGGGAGAGACTGAAGCTTTCTTT. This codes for CASSSFYRGETEAFF.

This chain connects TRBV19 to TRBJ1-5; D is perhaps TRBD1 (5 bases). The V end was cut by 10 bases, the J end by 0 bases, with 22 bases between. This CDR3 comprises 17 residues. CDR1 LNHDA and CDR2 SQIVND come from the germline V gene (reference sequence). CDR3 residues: CATRPTRVRDSNQPQHF. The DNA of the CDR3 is TGTGCCACAAGACCGACCAGGGTGCGAGATAGCAATCAGCCCCAGCATTTT.

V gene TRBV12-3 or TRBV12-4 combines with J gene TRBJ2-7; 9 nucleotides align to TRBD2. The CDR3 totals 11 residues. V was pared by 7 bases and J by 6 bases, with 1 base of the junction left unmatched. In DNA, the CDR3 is TGTGCCAGCACGCGGGGGGGCGAGCAGTACTTC. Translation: CASTRGGEQYF.

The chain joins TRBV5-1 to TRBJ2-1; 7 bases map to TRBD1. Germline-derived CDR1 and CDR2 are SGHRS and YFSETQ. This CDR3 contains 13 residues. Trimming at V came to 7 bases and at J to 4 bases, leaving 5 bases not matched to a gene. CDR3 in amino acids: CASQGGEYNEQFF. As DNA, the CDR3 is TGCGCCAGCCAAGGGGGCGAGTACAATGAGCAGTTCTTC.

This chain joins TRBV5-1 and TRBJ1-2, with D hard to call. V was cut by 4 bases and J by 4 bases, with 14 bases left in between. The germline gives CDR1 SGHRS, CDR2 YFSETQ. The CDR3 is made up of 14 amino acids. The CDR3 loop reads CASSRETPTYGYTF. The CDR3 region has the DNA TGCGCCAGCAGCAGGGAGACCCCCACCTATGGCTACACCTTC.

The CDR3, as DNA: TGTGCCAGCAGTAACACAGGGGTGAACACCGGGGAGCTGTTTTTT. Encoded protein: CASSNTGVNTGELFF. V is TRBV6-5 and J is TRBJ2-2; 7 positions agree with TRBD1. Trimming at V came to 5 bases and at J to 1 base, leaving 4 bases not matched to a gene. Per germline, CDR1 MNHEY and CDR2 SVGAGI. The CDR3 spans 15 residues.

The CDR3 loop reads CASSYSIPGAYNEQFF. CDR3 nucleotide sequence: TGTGCCAGCAGTTACTCAATTCCGGGTGCCTACAATGAGCAGTTCTTC. The chain is built from TRBV6-5 and TRBJ2-1; no definite D call. The V end was cut by 0 bases, the J end by 2 bases, with 11 bases between. There are 16 residues in the CDR3. Looked up from germline, CDR1 is MNHEY and CDR2 is SVGAGI.

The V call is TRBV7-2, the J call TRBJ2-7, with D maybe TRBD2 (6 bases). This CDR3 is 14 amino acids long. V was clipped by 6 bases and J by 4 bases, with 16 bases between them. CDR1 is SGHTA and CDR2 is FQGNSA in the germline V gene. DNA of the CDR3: TGTGCCAGCAGAGTACAGCGGGCTTCGTACGAGCAGTACTTC. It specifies CASRVQRASYEQYF. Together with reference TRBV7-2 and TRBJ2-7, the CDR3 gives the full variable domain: GAGVSQSPSNKVTEKGKDVELRCDPISGHTALYWYRQSLGQGLEFLIYFQGNSAPDKSGLPSDRFSAERTGGSVSTLTIQRTQQEDSAVYLCASRVQRASYEQYFGPGTRLTVT.

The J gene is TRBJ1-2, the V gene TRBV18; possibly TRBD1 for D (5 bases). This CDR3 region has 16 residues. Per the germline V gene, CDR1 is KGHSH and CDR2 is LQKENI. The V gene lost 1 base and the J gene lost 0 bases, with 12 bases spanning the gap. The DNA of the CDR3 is TGTGCCAGCTCACCACAATCGGGGGTCCCTAACTATGGCTACACCTTC. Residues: CASSPQSGVPNYGYTF.

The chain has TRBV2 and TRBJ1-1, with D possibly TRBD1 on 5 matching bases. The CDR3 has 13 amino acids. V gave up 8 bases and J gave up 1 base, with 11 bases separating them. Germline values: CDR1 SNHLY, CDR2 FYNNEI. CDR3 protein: CASSYDRNTEAFF. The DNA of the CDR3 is TGTGCCAGCTCTTATGACAGGAACACTGAAGCTTTCTTT.

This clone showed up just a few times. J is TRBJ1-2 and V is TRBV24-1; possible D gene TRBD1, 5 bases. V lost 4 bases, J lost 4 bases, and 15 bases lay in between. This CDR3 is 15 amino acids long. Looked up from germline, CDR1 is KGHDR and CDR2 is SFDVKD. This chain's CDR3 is CATSEVLGPIYGYTF. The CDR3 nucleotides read TGTGCCACCAGTGAGGTGTTGGGGCCTATCTATGGCTACACCTTC.

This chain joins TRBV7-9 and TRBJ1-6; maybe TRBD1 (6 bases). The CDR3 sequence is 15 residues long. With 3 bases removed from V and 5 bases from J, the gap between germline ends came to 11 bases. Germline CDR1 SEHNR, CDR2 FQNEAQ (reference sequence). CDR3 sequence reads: CASSFQGSNNSPLHF. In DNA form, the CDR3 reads TGTGCCAGCAGCTTTCAGGGGAGCAATAATTCACCCCTCCACTTT.

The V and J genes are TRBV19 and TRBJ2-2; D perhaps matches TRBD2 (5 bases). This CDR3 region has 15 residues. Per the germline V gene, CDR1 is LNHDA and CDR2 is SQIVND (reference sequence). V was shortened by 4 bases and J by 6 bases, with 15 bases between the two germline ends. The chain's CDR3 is CASSSGSGLAGELFF. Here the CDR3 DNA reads TGTGCCAGTAGTAGCGGATCGGGATTAGCCGGGGAGCTGTTTTTT.

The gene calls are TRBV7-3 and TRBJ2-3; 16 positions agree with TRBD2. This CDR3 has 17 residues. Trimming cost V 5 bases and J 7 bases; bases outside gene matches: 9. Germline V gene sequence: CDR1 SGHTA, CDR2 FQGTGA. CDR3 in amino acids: CASSLTGTSGGANTQYF. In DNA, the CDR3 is TGTGCCAGCAGCCTCACAGGGACTAGCGGGGGGGCAAATACGCAGTATTTT.

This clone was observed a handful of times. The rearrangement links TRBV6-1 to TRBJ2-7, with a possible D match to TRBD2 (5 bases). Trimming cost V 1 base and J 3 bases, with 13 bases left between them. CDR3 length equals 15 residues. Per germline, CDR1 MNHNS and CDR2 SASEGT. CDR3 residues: CASSEGSSGGYEQYF. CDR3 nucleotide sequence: TGTGCCAGCAGTGAAGGTTCCAGTGGAGGCTACGAGCAGTACTTC.

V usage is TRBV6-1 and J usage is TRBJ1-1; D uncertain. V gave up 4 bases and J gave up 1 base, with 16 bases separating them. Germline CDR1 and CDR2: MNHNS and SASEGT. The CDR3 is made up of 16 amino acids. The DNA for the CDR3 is TGTGCCAGCAGTGTTAGTGTTGGGAGAACGAACACTGAAGCTTTCTTT. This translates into CASSVSVGRTNTEAFF.

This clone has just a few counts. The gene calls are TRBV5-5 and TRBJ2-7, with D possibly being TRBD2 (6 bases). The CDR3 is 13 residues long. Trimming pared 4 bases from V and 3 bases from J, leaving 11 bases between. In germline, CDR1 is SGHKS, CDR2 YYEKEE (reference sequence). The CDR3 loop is CASSRRGYYEQYF. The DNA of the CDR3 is TGTGCCAGCAGCCGCCGGGGGTACTACGAGCAGTACTTC.

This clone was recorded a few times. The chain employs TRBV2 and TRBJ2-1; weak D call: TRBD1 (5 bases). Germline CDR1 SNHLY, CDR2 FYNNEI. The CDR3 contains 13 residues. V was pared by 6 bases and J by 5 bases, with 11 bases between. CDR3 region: CASSFQQDNEQFF. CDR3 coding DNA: TGTGCCAGCAGCTTTCAACAGGACAATGAGCAGTTCTTC.

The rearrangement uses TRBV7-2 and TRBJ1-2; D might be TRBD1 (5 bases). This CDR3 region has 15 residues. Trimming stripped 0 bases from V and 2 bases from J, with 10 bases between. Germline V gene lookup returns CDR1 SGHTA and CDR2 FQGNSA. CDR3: CASSLATGPNYGYTF. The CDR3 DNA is TGTGCCAGCAGCTTAGCTACAGGTCCAAACTATGGCTACACCTTC.

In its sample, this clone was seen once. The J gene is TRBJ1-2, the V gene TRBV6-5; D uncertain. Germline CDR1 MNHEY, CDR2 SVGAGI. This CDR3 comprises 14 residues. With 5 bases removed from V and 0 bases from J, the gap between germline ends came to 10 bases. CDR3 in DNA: TGTGCCAGCAGTCCCGACGGGACTAACTATGGCTACACCTTC. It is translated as CASSPDGTNYGYTF.